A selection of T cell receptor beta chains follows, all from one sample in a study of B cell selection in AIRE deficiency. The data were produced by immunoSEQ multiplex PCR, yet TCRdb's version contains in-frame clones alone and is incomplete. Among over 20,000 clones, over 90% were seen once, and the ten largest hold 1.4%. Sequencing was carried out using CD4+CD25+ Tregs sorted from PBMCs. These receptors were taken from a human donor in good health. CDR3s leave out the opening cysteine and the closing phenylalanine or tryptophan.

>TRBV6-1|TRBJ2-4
AASWRVSDIQY
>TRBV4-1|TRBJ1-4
ASSNEDPGGEKLF
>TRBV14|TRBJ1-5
ASSRQGGPQH
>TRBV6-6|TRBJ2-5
ASSYVQGETQY
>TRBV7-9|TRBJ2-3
ASSLERVGTQY
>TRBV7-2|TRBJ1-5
ASSLVGGSNQPQH
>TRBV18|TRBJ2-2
ASSPPYQGGDGELF
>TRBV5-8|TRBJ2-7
ASSLVTVYEQY
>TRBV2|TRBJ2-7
ASKRGTGMRYEQY
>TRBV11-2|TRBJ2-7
ASSLAGIYEQY
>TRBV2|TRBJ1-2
ASSEPGQINYGYT
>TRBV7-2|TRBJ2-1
ASSLDWVAGGF
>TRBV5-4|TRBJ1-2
ASSSRGPRQGLYGGYT
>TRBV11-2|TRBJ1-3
ASSQWTSGNTIY
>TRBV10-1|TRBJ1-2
ASKSRGRFDGYT
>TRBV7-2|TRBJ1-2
ASSSSTGRLYGYT
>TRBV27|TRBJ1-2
ASSLSGLYGYT
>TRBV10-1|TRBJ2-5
ASSAGGQETQY
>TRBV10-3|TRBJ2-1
AISEFQASGPYNEQF
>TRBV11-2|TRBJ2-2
ASSPIPQAANTGELF
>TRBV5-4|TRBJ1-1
ASTASQGGTEAF
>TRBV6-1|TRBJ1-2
ASRLRGYGYT
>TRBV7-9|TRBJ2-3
ASSLQTSGQGGNTQY
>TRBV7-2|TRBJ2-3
ASSQVAIQY
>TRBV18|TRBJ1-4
ASSGRDRNEKLF
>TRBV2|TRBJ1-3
ASNPGPGTIY
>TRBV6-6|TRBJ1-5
ASSQPQGYSNQPQH
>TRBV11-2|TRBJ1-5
ASSSGGYSNQPQH
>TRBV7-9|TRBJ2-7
ASSLAGGLYEQY
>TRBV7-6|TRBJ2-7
ASSLRLAARVLDEQY
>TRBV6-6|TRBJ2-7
ASSSIDRHEQY
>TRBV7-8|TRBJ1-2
ASSRTMQGYT
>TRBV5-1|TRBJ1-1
ASSLAGRGWTEAF
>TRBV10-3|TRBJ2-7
AISVHQYEQY
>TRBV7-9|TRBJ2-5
ASSLAGGFQETQY
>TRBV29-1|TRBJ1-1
SVEIGKNTEAF
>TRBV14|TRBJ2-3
ASRGVRTSTDTQY
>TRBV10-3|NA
AIRQTSGTYYEQY
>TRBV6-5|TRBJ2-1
AISGGPGEQF
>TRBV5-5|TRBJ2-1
ASSFSGASYNEQF
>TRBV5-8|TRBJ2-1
ASSRGTGDFGEQF